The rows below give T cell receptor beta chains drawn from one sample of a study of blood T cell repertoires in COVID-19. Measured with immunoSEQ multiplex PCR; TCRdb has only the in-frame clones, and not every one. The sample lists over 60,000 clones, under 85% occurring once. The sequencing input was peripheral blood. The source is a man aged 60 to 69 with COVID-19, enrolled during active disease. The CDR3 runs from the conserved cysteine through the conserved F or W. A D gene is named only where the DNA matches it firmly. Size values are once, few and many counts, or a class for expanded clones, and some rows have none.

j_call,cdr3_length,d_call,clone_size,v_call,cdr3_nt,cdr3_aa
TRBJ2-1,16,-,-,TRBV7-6,TGTGCCAGCAGCTTAGATGAAAGGACAGCTTTCACGGAGCAGTTCTTC,CASSLDERTAFTEQFF
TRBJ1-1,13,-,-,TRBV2,TGTGCCAGCAGCACTCAGGGGAACACTGAAGCTTTCTTT,CASSTQGNTEAFF
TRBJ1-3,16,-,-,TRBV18,TGTGCCAGCTCGCTGGACAGCCTATTCTCTGGAAACACCATATATTTT,CASSLDSLFSGNTIYF
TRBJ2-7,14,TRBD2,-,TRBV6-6,TGTGCCAGCAGTCGTACTAGCGGGACTCACGAGCAGTACTTC,CASSRTSGTHEQYF
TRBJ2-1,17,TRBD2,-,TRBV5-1,TGCGCCAGCAGCTCGGAGGGACTAGCGCGATCCTACAATGAGCAGTTCTTC,CASSSEGLARSYNEQFF
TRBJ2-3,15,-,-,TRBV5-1,TGCGCCAGCAGCCCCGGGAGTAGTGGAGAAGATACGCAGTATTTT,CASSPGSSGEDTQYF
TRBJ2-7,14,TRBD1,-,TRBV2,TGTGCCAGCAGTCCTCCAGGACAGGGCTACGAGCAGTACTTC,CASSPPGQGYEQYF
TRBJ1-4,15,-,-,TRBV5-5,TGTGCCAGCAGCTTGGGGACGGGTGCGGGTGAAAAACTGTTTTTT,CASSLGTGAGEKLFF
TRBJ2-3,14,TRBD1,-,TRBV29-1,TGCAGCGTCCCGCGGGGACAGGGGGGAGATACGCAGTATTTT,CSVPRGQGGDTQYF
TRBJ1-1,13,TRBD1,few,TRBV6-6,TGTGCCAGCAGTCCTCAGGGGGGCACTGAAGCTTTCTTT,CASSPQGGTEAFF
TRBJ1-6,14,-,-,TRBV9,TGTGCCAGCAGCACAGACAGAGGCAATTCACCCCTCCACTTT,CASSTDRGNSPLHF
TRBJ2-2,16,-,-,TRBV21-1,TGTGCCAGCAATAAGCGAACTTCTATTGGGACCGGGGAGCTGTTTTTT,CASNKRTSIGTGELFF
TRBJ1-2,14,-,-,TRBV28,TGTGCCAGCAGTTCTCATTACGGGGGGTATGGCTACACCTTC,CASSSHYGGYGYTF
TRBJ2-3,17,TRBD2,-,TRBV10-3,TGTGCCATCAGTGAGCCAGCGGGGGGGCTCGACACAGATACGCAGTATTTT,CAISEPAGGLDTDTQYF
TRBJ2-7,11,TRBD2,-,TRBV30,TGTGCCTGGAGGTCTAGCGGCGAGCAGTACTTC,CAWRSSGEQYF
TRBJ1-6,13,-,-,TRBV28,TGTGCCAGCAGGCCAGGGTTCAATTCACCCCTCCACTTT,CASRPGFNSPLHF
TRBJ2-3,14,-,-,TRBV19,TGTGCCAGTAGTATGGGCTTACGATCAGATACGCAGTATTTT,CASSMGLRSDTQYF
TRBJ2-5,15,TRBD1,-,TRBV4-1,TGCGCCAGCAGCCGCGGGACAGGAGCCCAAGAGACCCAGTACTTC,CASSRGTGAQETQYF
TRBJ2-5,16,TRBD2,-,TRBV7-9,TGTGCCAGCAGCTTAGCGGAGATGGGGGGGAGAGAGACCCAGTACTTC,CASSLAEMGGRETQYF
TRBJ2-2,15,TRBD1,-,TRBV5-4,TGTGCCAGCAGCCCCGGGACAGGGGGTACCGGGGAGCTGTTTTTT,CASSPGTGGTGELFF
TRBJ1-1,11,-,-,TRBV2,TGTGCCAGCAAGCTGAACACTGAAGCTTTCTTT,CASKLNTEAFF
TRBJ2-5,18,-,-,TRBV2,TGTGCCAGCAGTGGGCCTCATGGGCGGGCTCCCGGTGGGGAGACCCAGTACTTC,CASSGPHGRAPGGETQYF
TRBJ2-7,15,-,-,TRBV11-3,TGTGCCAGCAGCCCTCGGGACACCCTCTCCTACGAGCAGTACTTC,CASSPRDTLSYEQYF
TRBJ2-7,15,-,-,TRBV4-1,TGCGCCAGCAGCCAAACGGCTCTAGATAACTACGAGCAGTACTTC,CASSQTALDNYEQYF
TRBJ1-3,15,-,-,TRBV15,TGTGCCACCAGCAGAGTAGATACAGGCGGAAACACCATATATTTT,CATSRVDTGGNTIYF
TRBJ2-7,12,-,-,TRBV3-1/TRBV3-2,TGTGCCAGCAGCCAAGTAACTGACGAGCAGTACTTC,CASSQVTDEQYF
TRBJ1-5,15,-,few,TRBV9,TGTGCCAGCAGCGTGGACGGGGGAATCAATCAGCCCCAGCATTTT,CASSVDGGINQPQHF
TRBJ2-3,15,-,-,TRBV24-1,TGTGCCACCAGTGATTTACGACAGGACACAGATACGCAGTATTTT,CATSDLRQDTDTQYF
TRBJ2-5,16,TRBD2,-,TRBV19,TGTGCCAGTAGTACGTTGAGCGGGGGGTATCAAGAGACCCAGTACTTC,CASSTLSGGYQETQYF
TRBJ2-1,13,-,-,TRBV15,TGTGCCACCAGCAGTCCAGGGGACAATGAGCAGTTCTTC,CATSSPGDNEQFF
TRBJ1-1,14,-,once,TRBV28,TGTGCCAGCATCTTCAGGGGTTATGGCACTGAAGCTTTCTTT,CASIFRGYGTEAFF
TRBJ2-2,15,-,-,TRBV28,TGTGCCAGCAGTTTCCCCGGGAAGAACACCGGGGAGCTGTTTTTT,CASSFPGKNTGELFF
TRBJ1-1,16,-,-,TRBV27,TGTGCCAGCAGTTTACGACGGGACTGGGAAAACACTGAAGCTTTCTTT,CASSLRRDWENTEAFF
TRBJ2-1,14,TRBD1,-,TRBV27,TGTGCCTCCTCCCGAGGGGGCACCTACAATGAGCAGTTCTTC,CASSRGGTYNEQFF
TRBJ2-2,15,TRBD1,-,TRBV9,TGTGCCAGCAGCCGACAGGGGGAGAACACCGGGGAGCTGTTTTTT,CASSRQGENTGELFF
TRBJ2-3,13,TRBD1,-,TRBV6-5,TGTGCCAGCAGTACCGACAGGGCAGATACGCAGTATTTT,CASSTDRADTQYF
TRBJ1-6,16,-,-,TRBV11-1,TGTGCCAGCAGCTTAGGAAGAGGCTCCTTAAATTCACCCCTCCACTTT,CASSLGRGSLNSPLHF
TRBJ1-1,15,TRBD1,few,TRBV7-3,TGTGCCAGCAGCTTAGAAGGACAGGGTACGTCTACAGCTTTCTTT,CASSLEGQGTSTAFF
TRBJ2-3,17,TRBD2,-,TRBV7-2,TGTGCCAGCAGCTTGGCAGCGGGAGCTGTGGGCACAGATACGCAGTATTTT,CASSLAAGAVGTDTQYF
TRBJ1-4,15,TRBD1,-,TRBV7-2,TGTGCCAGCAGCTTAGGGGGACAGTCTAATGAAAAACTGTTTTTT,CASSLGGQSNEKLFF
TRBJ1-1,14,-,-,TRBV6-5,TGTGCCAGCAGTTACGCGGGTGAGAACCCTGAAGCTTTCTTT,CASSYAGENPEAFF
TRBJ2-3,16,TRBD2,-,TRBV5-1,TGCGCCAGCAGCTTGGACCCAGGCGGGAGGGTTGGTACGCAGTATTTT,CASSLDPGGRVGTQYF
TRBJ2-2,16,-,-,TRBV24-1,TGTGCCACCAGTGATCCCGGCAGGGGGGACACCGGGGAGCTGTTTTTT,CATSDPGRGDTGELFF
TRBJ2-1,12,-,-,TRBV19,TGTGCCAGTAGTAACACTAACAATGAGCAGTTCTTC,CASSNTNNEQFF
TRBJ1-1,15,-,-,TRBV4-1,TGCGCCAGCAGCCTTTGGGAGGCATTGAACACTGAAGCTTTCTTT,CASSLWEALNTEAFF